The rows below give T cell receptor beta chains drawn from one sample of a study of blood T cell repertoires in COVID-19. Clones were sequenced by immunoSEQ multiplex PCR, and TCRdb holds only the in-frame ones, with some missing. Found here are around 140,000 clones, 75% to 90% of them singletons; the top ten hold 44%. Sequences were obtained from peripheral blood. The receptors were sampled from a human donor in a cohort sampled during active COVID-19. CDR3s include the opening cysteine and the closing phenylalanine or tryptophan. The D gene is left open where the match is weak. Some rows mark clone size as missing; the rest say once, few, many or name a class of expanded clone.

-	-	TRBV19	TRBJ1-1	TGTGCCAGTAGTTCACAGGGAGTTCATAAGGAAGCTTTCTTT	CASSSQGVHKEAFF
many	TRBD2	TRBV27	TRBJ2-1	TGTGCCAGCAGAGCGGGGGGACGGGTTGAGCAGTTCTTC	CASRAGGRVEQFF
-	-	TRBV12-3/TRBV12-4	TRBJ2-1	TGTGCCAGCAGTAAGACAAGTGAGCAGTTCTTC	CASSKTSEQFF
-	TRBD1	TRBV7-9	TRBJ2-1	TGTGCCAGCAGCTGGACAGGGCCCCACGCCTACAATGAGCAGTTCTTC	CASSWTGPHAYNEQFF
few	TRBD2	TRBV5-4	TRBJ2-1	TGTGCCAGCAGCTCTAGCGGGGGGGCCTACAATGAGCAGTTCTTC	CASSSSGGAYNEQFF
-	-	TRBV30	TRBJ1-3	TGTGCCTGGTCAGGAAACACCATATATTTT	CAWSGNTIYF
-	TRBD1	TRBV5-5	TRBJ1-2	TGTGCCAGCAGCTTCCTTGGACAGGGAAAGTCATATGGCTACACCTTC	CASSFLGQGKSYGYTF
-	-	TRBV2	TRBJ1-1	TGTGCCAGCAGTGAACAAGGACAGAAGAACACTGAAGCTTTCTTT	CASSEQGQKNTEAFF
-	TRBD1	TRBV5-1	TRBJ1-6	TGCGCCAGCAGCTTGGGGGACAGGTATTCACCCCTCCACTTT	CASSLGDRYSPLHF
-	TRBD2	TRBV20-1	TRBJ2-1	TGCAGTGCTAGTTCGGCTAGCGGGGGGGCCTACAATGAGCAGTTCTTC	CSASSASGGAYNEQFF
-	-	TRBV4-3	TRBJ2-5	TGCGCCAGCAGCCAAGATTGGGGCACACAAGAGACCCAGTACTTC	CASSQDWGTQETQYF
-	TRBD1	TRBV11-2	TRBJ1-6	TGTGCCAGCAGCTTAGGACAGGGGGGAGATTCACCCCTCCACTTT	CASSLGQGGDSPLHF
-	-	TRBV10-3	TRBJ1-6	TGTGCCATCAGAGCGACAGGAGGAAATTCACCCCTCCACTTT	CAIRATGGNSPLHF
-	TRBD1	TRBV19	TRBJ2-1	TGTGCCAGTAGTGCGCCGGGACAGGGTTTGGATGAGCAGTTCTTC	CASSAPGQGLDEQFF
-	-	TRBV18	TRBJ2-1	TGTGCCAGCTCACAAGCGAGCTCCTACAATGAGCAGTTCTTC	CASSQASSYNEQFF
-	-	TRBV28	TRBJ1-1	TGTGCCAGCAGTTTCGGTGGCTCCTCGGGGGGGAACACTGAAGCTTTCTTT	CASSFGGSSGGNTEAFF
-	-	TRBV29-1	TRBJ2-5	TGCAGCGGCGGTGGCTCCGAGACCCAGTACTTC	CSGGGSETQYF
-	-	TRBV9	TRBJ1-2	TGTGCCAGCAGCCCCACAGGGTTATTTGGCTACACCTTC	CASSPTGLFGYTF
-	TRBD1	TRBV12-5	TRBJ1-6	TGTGCTAGTGGTTTGCTCAAAACAGGACAGGAACTTTCACCCCTCCACTTT	CASGLLKTGQELSPLHF
-	-	TRBV30	TRBJ2-1	TGTGCCTCACGGACAACTTTTGGGGATGAGCAGTTCTTC	CASRTTFGDEQFF
-	-	TRBV19	TRBJ1-1	TGTGCCAGTAGTATACCCGCAGGGACTAACACTGAAGCTTTCTTT	CASSIPAGTNTEAFF
-	TRBD2	TRBV11-3	TRBJ2-5	TGTGCCAGCAGCTTAGGGTTTGGGCGGGAGGAGTTGGAGACCCAGTACTTC	CASSLGFGREELETQYF
once	TRBD1	TRBV2	TRBJ2-1	TGTGCCAGCGCGGCCGACAGGGAGTGGTACAATGAGCAGTTCTTC	CASAADREWYNEQFF
-	-	TRBV19	TRBJ1-2	TGTGCCAGTAGCACAAGACAGTTCTATGGCTACACCTTC	CASSTRQFYGYTF
-	-	TRBV3-1/TRBV3-2	TRBJ2-7	TGTGCCAGCAGCCCCGATGACAGACCCTATGGCGAGCAGTACTTC	CASSPDDRPYGEQYF
-	TRBD2	TRBV3-1/TRBV3-2	TRBJ2-1	TGTGCCAGCAGCCCTGGGACTAGCGGGAGGGCCACCTACAATGAGCAGTTCTTC	CASSPGTSGRATYNEQFF
-	-	TRBV19	TRBJ1-5	TGTGCCAGTAGTATAGCGGGTGATCAGCCCCAGCATTTT	CASSIAGDQPQHF
-	TRBD2	TRBV7-2	TRBJ2-7	TGTGCCAGCAGCCCGAGAGGAGCGGGAAGCTACGAGCAGTACTTC	CASSPRGAGSYEQYF
-	-	TRBV15	TRBJ2-7	TGTGCCACCAGCAGAGATTCCACAGGGCCCTCCTACGAGCAGTACTTC	CATSRDSTGPSYEQYF
-	-	TRBV12-5	TRBJ2-5	TGTGCTAGTGGTTTGTTACGGGAGACCCAGTACTTC	CASGLLRETQYF
-	TRBD1	TRBV5-6	TRBJ1-6	TGTGCCAGCAGCTTACAGGGGTTTATTTCACCCCTCCACTTT	CASSLQGFISPLHF
once	-	TRBV5-5	TRBJ1-2	TGTGCCAGCAGCCCCGCACCAGGGGACTATGGCTACACCTTC	CASSPAPGDYGYTF
-	-	TRBV7-2	TRBJ1-4	TGTGCCAGCAGCTTAGTCCCAAATGAAAAACTGTTTTTT	CASSLVPNEKLFF
-	TRBD1	TRBV24-1	TRBJ1-5	TGTGCCACCAGTGCCCGGACAGGGATGGGCAATCAGCCCCAGCATTTT	CATSARTGMGNQPQHF
-	-	TRBV7-2	TRBJ2-7	TGTGCCAGCAGCTTATCTCGGGGGGCTCCCTACGAGCAGTACTTC	CASSLSRGAPYEQYF
-	TRBD2	TRBV11-3	TRBJ2-5	TGTGCCAGCAGCGCGACTAGCGGGGGGGCGTGGGAAGAGACCCAGTACTTC	CASSATSGGAWEETQYF
-	-	TRBV7-2	TRBJ2-7	TGTGCCAGCAGCTTAAGCCCGACAGGTACCTACGAGCAGTACTTC	CASSLSPTGTYEQYF
-	TRBD1	TRBV19	TRBJ1-4	TGTGCCAGTAGCACACAGGGGGCTGCCGAAAAACTGTTTTTT	CASSTQGAAEKLFF
-	TRBD1	TRBV11-2	TRBJ1-3	TGTGCCAGCAGCCCCAGACAGGGTAGTGGAAACACCATATATTTT	CASSPRQGSGNTIYF
-	TRBD1	TRBV4-3	TRBJ1-6	TGCGCCAGCAGCCCCCCAGGGGGATCACCCCTCCACTTT	CASSPPGGSPLHF
-	TRBD2	TRBV20-1	TRBJ2-3	TGCAGTGCTAGTGGGGGGGGCACAGATACGCAGTATTTT	CSASGGGTDTQYF
-	-	TRBV6-1	TRBJ1-6	TGTGCCAGCAGTGATAATGGCGGGAGTACACCCCTCCACTTT	CASSDNGGSTPLHF
-	-	TRBV18	TRBJ2-1	TGTGCCAGCTCACAAACTAGCAGTGAGCAGTTCTTC	CASSQTSSEQFF
-	-	TRBV10-3	TRBJ1-6	TGTGCCATCAGTGCAGGGGTTGATTCACCCCTCCACTTT	CAISAGVDSPLHF
-	-	TRBV5-1	TRBJ1-6	TGCGCCAGCAGCACCCAACCGGGGTCGGGGGATTCACCCCTCCACTTT	CASSTQPGSGDSPLHF
-	-	TRBV12-3/TRBV12-4	TRBJ2-1	TGTGCCAGCAGAGGAGCACGTGAGCAGTTCTTC	CASRGAREQFF
-	TRBD1	TRBV10-1	TRBJ2-2	TGCGCCAGCAGTGACCCGAAAACAGGGGGCGTGATCGGGGAGCTGTTTTTT	CASSDPKTGGVIGELFF
-	TRBD1	TRBV7-3	TRBJ2-1	TGTGCCAGCAGCCAGGGACAGGGGGCGCAGGATGAGCAGTTCTTC	CASSQGQGAQDEQFF
-	-	TRBV6-6	TRBJ2-5	TGTGCCAGCATGAGGGCGGGGAAAGAGACCCAGTACTTC	CASMRAGKETQYF
many	-	TRBV30	TRBJ1-4	TGTGCCTGGAGTGTAAACCCCGGACCGCCTAGGGAGGAAAAACTGTTTTTT	CAWSVNPGPPREEKLFF
few	-	TRBV7-2	TRBJ1-5	TGTGCCAGCAGCTTAGCTTCTTATAGCAATCAGCCCCAGCATTTT	CASSLASYSNQPQHF
-	TRBD2	TRBV15	TRBJ2-2	TGTGCCACCAGCAGAGATACGGGACTAGCGGGGGTACGCGGGGAGCTGTTTTTT	CATSRDTGLAGVRGELFF
-	-	TRBV6-5	TRBJ1-5	TGTGCCAGCGAGAGCAGGGGCAATCAGCCCCAGCATTTT	CASESRGNQPQHF
-	-	TRBV9	TRBJ2-5	TGTGCCAGCAGCGTCCAGGGCGGCGAGACCCAGTACTTC	CASSVQGGETQYF
-	TRBD1	TRBV2	TRBJ1-2	TGTGCCAGCAGTCGCAGGGGGTTTGGCTACACCTTC	CASSRRGFGYTF
-	-	TRBV18	TRBJ2-1	TGTGCCAGCTCACCGAAGAGCTCCTACAATGAGCAGTTCTTC	CASSPKSSYNEQFF